Below, 29 T cell receptor beta chains from the same sample are listed, as sequenced in a study of identical twins (dated by TCRdb to about 2016). The library was obtained by 5' RACE. The sequencer listed for this sample is Illumina HiSeq 2000. TCRdb reran the public reads through fastp at Q25 and MiXCR, keeping productive beta chains. Each entry merges the rows of one CDR3 protein and shows their most common DNA and genes. This sample comprises about 470,000 distinct CDR3 sequences, approximately 24% of them detected only once. The ten most abundant clones make up roughly 2.8% of the sample. These data are also associated with another study on T cells expressing NK-cell markers.

Sequenced input: CD4+ T cells sorted from blood. The receptors originated from a woman younger than 35 in good health.

The rearrangement links TRBV11-2 to TRBJ2-7, with 8 bases fitting TRBD2. CDR3 length: 16 amino acids. After removal of 2 bases from V and 4 bases from J, the junction contained 10 bases not matched to a gene. Germline values: CDR1 SGHAT, CDR2 FQNNGV. CDR3 amino acids: CASSLLPGGGSYEQYF. CDR3 coding DNA: TGTGCCAGCAGCTTACTCCCGGGAGGGGGGTCGTACGAGCAGTACTTC.

This clonotype was detected only a few times. The rearrangement uses TRBV27 and TRBJ1-5, with D possibly TRBD1 on 5 matching bases. The CDR3 spans 14 residues. Germline V CDR1 and CDR2: MNHEY, SMNVEV (reference sequence). Trimming shortened V by 6 bases and J by 5 bases, and 14 bases separated the two germline ends. The CDR3 nucleotides read TGTGCCAGCAGCTGGGACCGTCACTATCAGCCCCAGCATTTT. It is translated as CASSWDRHYQPQHF.

The gene calls are TRBV20-1 and TRBJ1-2; D call uncertain. CDR1 DFQATT and CDR2 SNEGSKA come from the germline V gene (reference sequence). The V gene lost 3 bases and the J gene lost 5 bases, with 7 bases spanning the gap. CDR3 length equals 11 residues. The chain's CDR3 is CSARGGYGYTF. The CDR3 nucleotides read TGCAGTGCTAGGGGAGGTTATGGCTACACCTTC.

The J gene is TRBJ1-5, the V gene TRBV6-6; D remains ambiguous. Germline CDR1 is MNHNY and CDR2 is SVGAGI (reference sequence). The CDR3 extends over 13 amino acids. V lost 2 bases to trimming and J lost 6 bases, with 8 bases between them. Here the CDR3 reads CASSYGKGQPQHF. CDR3 nucleotide sequence: TGTGCCAGCAGTTACGGGAAAGGTCAGCCCCAGCATTTT.

This chain joins TRBV20-1 and TRBJ1-1; 8 nucleotides agree with TRBD1. The CDR3 contains 12 residues. V was pared by 5 bases and J by 6 bases, with 5 bases of the junction left unmatched. Germline lookup yields CDR1 DFQATT and CDR2 SNEGSKA (reference sequence). The chain's CDR3 is CSAADRGAEAFF. CDR3 coding DNA: TGCAGTGCTGCCGACAGGGGCGCTGAAGCTTTCTTT.

This clonotype was counted a few times. The chain employs TRBV20-1 and TRBJ2-1; a possible D gene is TRBD1 (5 bases). Trimming pared 5 bases from V and 5 bases from J, leaving 13 bases between. The CDR3 runs to 13 residues. Germline CDR1 DFQATT, CDR2 SNEGSKA (reference sequence). The CDR3 loop reads CSASPDSNNEQFF. CDR3 DNA: TGCAGTGCTTCCCCTGACAGTAACAATGAGCAGTTCTTC.

There are many counts of this clonotype. J is TRBJ1-1 and V is TRBV6-1; 10 bases agree with TRBD1. This CDR3 is built from 15 residues. Germline CDR1 reads MNHNS; CDR2 reads SASEGT. Germline trimming cut 5 bases from V and 2 bases from J; bases unmatched to any gene: 5. DNA for the CDR3: TGTGCCAGCAGTCGCGGGACAGGGGTAAACACTGAAGCTTTCTTT. The encoded protein is CASSRGTGVNTEAFF.

This clonotype was counted a few times. The rearrangement uses TRBV7-2 and TRBJ2-3, with D perhaps matching TRBD1 or TRBD2 (5 bases each). V was cut by 3 bases and J by 5 bases, with 15 bases left in between. The CDR3 totals 15 residues. Germline V gene data show CDR1 as SGHTA and CDR2 as FQGNSA. Here the CDR3 DNA reads TGTGCCAGCAGCTTTATTGCGGGCACAGGAGATACGCAGTATTTT. Translated: CASSFIAGTGDTQYF. The entire variable domain, with the rest obtained from reference TRBV7-2 and TRBJ2-3, is as follows: GAGVSQSPSNKVTEKGKDVELRCDPISGHTALYWYRQSLGQGLEFLIYFQGNSAPDKSGLPSDRFSAERTGGSVSTLTIQRTQQEDSAVYLCASSFIAGTGDTQYFGPGTRLTVL.

The chain employs TRBV20-1 and TRBJ1-6; D may be TRBD1 (5 bases). CDR1 is DFQATT and CDR2 is SNEGSKA in the germline V gene (reference sequence). The CDR3 sequence is 11 residues long. Trimming removed 6 bases at V and 14 bases at J, with 14 bases between. The CDR3 reads CSAGGGLALHF. The CDR3 DNA reads TGCAGTGCGGGGGGTGGTTTGGCCCTCCACTTT.

V gene TRBV6-2 or TRBV6-3 combines with J gene TRBJ2-2; a weak D match, TRBD2 (5 bases). The CDR3 is 17 residues long. The V end lost 2 bases, the J end lost 0 bases, and 13 bases lay between the germline ends. In germline, CDR1 is MNHEY, CDR2 SVGEGT. CDR3 protein: CASSYRTRAANTGELFF. The CDR3 region has the DNA TGTGCCAGCAGTTACCGGACCCGAGCGGCGAACACCGGGGAGCTGTTTTTT.

The chain employs TRBV6-2 or TRBV6-3 and TRBJ1-1, with a tentative D call TRBD1 (5 bases). Trimming took 0 bases from V and 1 from J, leaving 12 bases between them. Germline CDR1 reads MNHEY; CDR2 reads SVGEGT. The CDR3 consists of 16 residues. DNA of the CDR3: TGTGCCAGCAGTTACTCGAAGGGGCGAGCGAACACTGAAGCTTTCTTT. Translated: CASSYSKGRANTEAFF.

This clonotype occurred many times. The chain recombines TRBV24-1 with TRBJ2-6; perhaps TRBD2 as D (5 bases). Per germline, CDR1 KGHDR and CDR2 SFDVKD. The CDR3 extends over 17 amino acids. The V gene lost 9 bases and the J gene lost 0 bases, with 17 bases spanning the gap. The CDR3 nucleotides read TGTGCCACCCCGGGGTTCCATTGTTTCTCTGGGGCCAACGTCCTGACTTTC. Translating it yields CATPGFHCFSGANVLTF.

This clonotype was picked up a small number of times. V is TRBV6-5 and J is TRBJ2-4; possibly TRBD1 for D (5 bases). Per the germline V gene, CDR1 is MNHEY and CDR2 is SVGAGI. The CDR3 runs 16 residues. The V gene lost 3 bases and the J gene lost 4 bases, with 16 bases spanning the gap. The CDR3, as DNA: TGTGCCAGCAGTTATAGGGGCGGTGTGGGGAAAAACATTCAGTACTTC. Residues: CASSYRGGVGKNIQYF.

This clonotype turned up a few times. This chain connects TRBV9 to TRBJ2-3; D tentatively fits TRBD1 or TRBD2 (6 bases each). The germline gives CDR1 SGDLS, CDR2 YYNGEE. This CDR3 comprises 16 residues. V was cut by 0 bases and J by 4 bases, with 15 bases left in between. The CDR3 sequence: CASSVGGGAGPDTQYF. CDR3 sequence (DNA): TGTGCCAGCAGCGTAGGAGGGGGAGCGGGTCCAGATACGCAGTATTTT.

This chain connects TRBV10-3 to TRBJ2-1; 8 bases map to TRBD1. Germline-derived CDR1 and CDR2 are ENHRY and SYGVKD. With 10 bases clipped from V and 6 bases from J, the junction kept 8 bases outside the gene matches. The CDR3 is made up of 13 amino acids. The chain's CDR3 is CATREQGVNEQFF. CDR3 DNA sequence: TGTGCCACTCGGGAACAGGGGGTCAATGAGCAGTTCTTC.

The chain uses TRBV20-1 and TRBJ2-5, with a weak D call TRBD2 (6 bases). The germline V gene encodes CDR1 DFQATT and CDR2 SNEGSKA (reference sequence). Trimming stripped 4 bases from V and 4 bases from J, with 16 bases between. There are 14 residues in the CDR3. The CDR3 is CSATRGERSETQYF. For the CDR3, the DNA is TGCAGTGCTACCCGCGGGGAGCGTTCAGAGACCCAGTACTTC.

The V and J genes are TRBV29-1 and TRBJ2-1; 7 nucleotides align to TRBD2. The J segment lost 3 bases and the V segment lost 5 bases, leaving 7 bases of the junction unmatched. The germline gives CDR1 SQVTM, CDR2 ANQGSEA. This CDR3 comprises 14 residues. CDR3 residues: CSVLGLADYNEQFF. The CDR3 DNA reads as TGCAGCGTTTTAGGGCTAGCGGACTACAATGAGCAGTTCTTC.

At least ten counts were recorded for this clonotype. The chain has TRBV12-3 or TRBV12-4 and TRBJ2-5; D gene ambiguous. The CDR3 runs 11 residues. V lost 4 bases, J lost 4 bases, and 4 bases lay in between. The CDR3 reads CASSSSETQYF. The CDR3, as DNA: TGTGCCAGCAGTTCCTCAGAGACCCAGTACTTC.

The chain's CDR3 is CASSWGVGTDTQYF. For the CDR3, the DNA is TGCGCCAGCAGCTGGGGGGTAGGGACAGATACGCAGTATTTT. The genes are TRBV5-1 and TRBJ2-3; TRBD2 might be the D (6 bases). Germline V gives CDR1 SGHRS, CDR2 YFSETQ. The CDR3 has 14 amino acids. Deletions cut 3 bases from V and 3 bases from J, with 11 bases between.

This clonotype was counted between two and nine times. The chain's CDR3 is CASKLAGGNEQFF. CDR3 DNA sequence: TGTGCCAGCAAACTAGCGGGAGGAAATGAGCAGTTCTTC. The chain carries TRBV6-2 or TRBV6-3 and TRBJ2-1; 12 bases align to TRBD2. Germline CDR1 is MNHEY and CDR2 is SVGEGT. V gave up 7 bases and J gave up 7 bases; unmatched junction bases: 2. This CDR3 comprises 13 residues.

The chain couples TRBV24-1 to TRBJ2-3, with D hard to call. Germline values: CDR1 KGHDR, CDR2 SFDVKD. The CDR3 spans 11 residues. Trimming took 12 bases from V and 1 from J, leaving 7 bases between them. CDR3 residues: CAAYRTDTQYF. Written as DNA, the CDR3 is TGTGCCGCCTACCGCACAGATACGCAGTATTTT.

This clonotype was observed a handful of times. In DNA form, the CDR3 reads TGTGCCAGCAGGCAGACTAGCGGGGGTGTAAATACGCAGTATTTT. Its translation: CASRQTSGGVNTQYF. J is TRBJ2-3 and V is TRBV27; 12 bases fit TRBD2. V was pared by 6 bases and J by 7 bases, with 8 bases of the junction left unmatched. Germline V gene lookup returns CDR1 MNHEY and CDR2 SMNVEV (reference sequence). This CDR3 is 15 amino acids long.

This chain joins TRBV27 and TRBJ2-1, with D perhaps assigned TRBD1 or TRBD2 (5 bases each). Germline assignment: CDR1 MNHEY and CDR2 SMNVEV (reference sequence). Trimming removed 8 bases from V and 5 bases from J, with 16 bases in between. This CDR3 is built from 14 residues. CDR3 in DNA: TGTGCCAGCGGCCTCCGGGACGCAAACAATGAGCAGTTCTTC. Translation gives CASGLRDANNEQFF.

The chain links TRBV25-1 to TRBJ1-6; D not resolved. The CDR3 length is 14 residues. Germline CDR1 reads MGHDK; CDR2 reads SYGVNS. The V gene lost 7 bases and the J gene lost 6 bases, with 13 bases spanning the gap. In DNA form, the CDR3 reads TGTGCCAGCACCCACTCCGGTTTTAATTCACCCCTCCACTTT. It specifies CASTHSGFNSPLHF.

A few counts support this clonotype. CDR3 amino acids: CASSAGTNEKLFF. CDR3 nucleotide sequence: TGCGCCAGCAGTGCCGGGACTAATGAAAAACTGTTTTTT. The chain links TRBV5-1 to TRBJ1-4; D unclear. Germline V CDR1 and CDR2: SGHRS, YFSETQ. This CDR3 spans 13 amino acids. The V end was cut by 5 bases, the J end by 2 bases, with 7 bases between.

J is TRBJ2-1 and V is TRBV5-6, with TRBD2 matching over 9 bases. V lost 0 bases and J lost 4; bases outside the gene matches: 2. Germline values: CDR1 SGHDT, CDR2 YYEEEE. This CDR3 has 15 amino acids. CDR3 nucleotide sequence: TGTGCCAGCAGCTTGGCGACTAGCGGATACAATGAGCAGTTCTTC. Amino acids: CASSLATSGYNEQFF.

There are many counts of this clonotype. The chain couples TRBV20-1 to TRBJ2-1; perhaps TRBD2 as D (6 bases). V lost 3 bases to trimming and J lost 5 bases, with 11 bases between them. Germline-derived CDR1 and CDR2 are DFQATT and SNEGSKA (reference sequence). The CDR3 totals 13 residues. The CDR3 DNA reads TGCAGTGCTAGGGGGACTTTTGACAATGAGCAGTTCTTC. Protein sequence: CSARGTFDNEQFF.

This clonotype was seen many times. This chain links TRBV5-1 with TRBJ1-2, with D unresolved. V lost 0 bases, J lost 4 bases, and 7 bases lay in between. CDR3 size: 13 residues. Per the germline V gene, CDR1 is SGHRS and CDR2 is YFSETQ. DNA of the CDR3: TGCGCCAGCAGCTTGGACAGCTTCTATGGCTACACCTTC. Protein sequence: CASSLDSFYGYTF.

This clonotype was seen only a few times. V and J are TRBV19 and TRBJ2-2; no clear D. CDR1 is LNHDA, CDR2 SQIVND, per germline (reference sequence). The CDR3 covers 15 residues. V was trimmed by 3 bases and J by 6 bases, leaving 14 bases between them. DNA for the CDR3: TGTGCCAGTAGTATTGTACAGCTCTCCTCCGGGGAGCTGTTTTTT. Amino acids: CASSIVQLSSGELFF.